This is a list of T cell receptor beta chains from one sample in a study of T cells in Graves' hyperthyroidism and ophthalmopathy. TCRdb itself ran the multiplex PCR reads through MiXCR, one entry per CDR3 protein. The sample records under 700,000 distinct CDR3 sequences, approximately 16% being singletons. The sample was blood. The receptors originated from a woman between 18 and 29 years old with Graves' hyperthyroidism. Each CDR3 is given with its conserved first and last residue. The D gene is left open where the match is weak. Part of the rows lack a size; the others show once, few, many or a class for expanded clones.

clone size: many; J gene: TRBJ2-7; V gene: TRBV3-1; D gene: TRBD2; CDR3 DNA: TGTGCCAGCAGCCTCCTAGCGGGATACGAGCAGTACTTC; CDR3 protein: CASSLLAGYEQYF
clone size: .; J gene: TRBJ1-5; V gene: TRBV6-4; D gene: .; CDR3 DNA: TGTGCCAGCAGCGCCGACAAACGGGGGCCCCAGCATTTT; CDR3 protein: CASSADKRGPQHF
clone size: many; J gene: TRBJ1-1; V gene: TRBV15; D gene: .; CDR3 DNA: TGTGCCACCAGCAGCCAGGAGAACATGAACACTGAAGCTTTCTTT; CDR3 protein: CATSSQENMNTEAFF
clone size: many; J gene: TRBJ1-4; V gene: TRBV11-2; D gene: TRBD1; CDR3 DNA: TGTGCCAGCAGCCAAAGGACAGGGCAGTCCGAAAAACTGTTTTTT; CDR3 protein: CASSQRTGQSEKLFF
clone size: few; J gene: TRBJ2-1; V gene: TRBV5-1; D gene: .; CDR3 DNA: TGCGCCAGCAGCTTGCAGAGGAATAGGGGAATGAATGAGCAGTTCTTC; CDR3 protein: CASSLQRNRGMNEQFF
clone size: .; J gene: TRBJ2-2; V gene: TRBV7-9; D gene: TRBD1; CDR3 DNA: TGTGCCAGCAGCGGGACAGGGCGGGCCGGGGAGCTGTTTTTT; CDR3 protein: CASSGTGRAGELFF
clone size: many; J gene: TRBJ2-3; V gene: TRBV20-1; D gene: .; CDR3 DNA: TGCAGTGCATGTCCGAGCACAGATACGCAGTATTTT; CDR3 protein: CSACPSTDTQYF
clone size: many; J gene: TRBJ2-7; V gene: TRBV20-1; D gene: .; CDR3 DNA: TGCAGTGCTGGGAAGATAGCGGTCGGAGGAGAGCAGTACTTC; CDR3 protein: CSAGKIAVGGEQYF
clone size: many; J gene: TRBJ2-3; V gene: TRBV12-3/TRBV12-4; D gene: .; CDR3 DNA: TGTGCCAGCAGTTTGGGGTCGCCGCCGGATACGCAGTATTTT; CDR3 protein: CASSLGSPPDTQYF
clone size: many; J gene: TRBJ1-2; V gene: TRBV2; D gene: .; CDR3 DNA: TGTGCCAGCAGTGAAGAAGAGCGGGGCTACACCTTC; CDR3 protein: CASSEEERGYTF
clone size: few; J gene: TRBJ2-1; V gene: TRBV5-4; D gene: TRBD2; CDR3 DNA: TGTGCCAGCAGCTTGGGCGGGAGGGGATTTTACAATGAGCAGTTCTTC; CDR3 protein: CASSLGGRGFYNEQFF
clone size: .; J gene: TRBJ2-5; V gene: TRBV5-1; D gene: .; CDR3 DNA: TGCGCCAGCAGCTTGCGAGAGGCGGAGACCCAGTACTTC; CDR3 protein: CASSLREAETQYF
clone size: many; J gene: TRBJ1-1; V gene: TRBV5-1; D gene: .; CDR3 DNA: TGCGCCAAGCCATATAAAACCGGGACCAAGAACACTGAAGCTTTCTTT; CDR3 protein: CAKPYKTGTKNTEAFF
clone size: few; J gene: TRBJ1-3; V gene: TRBV7-2; D gene: .; CDR3 DNA: TGTGCCAGCAGCCTCTTTCGCGGCCCAAAAGGAAACACCATATATTTT; CDR3 protein: CASSLFRGPKGNTIYF
clone size: many; J gene: TRBJ2-5; V gene: TRBV20-1; D gene: TRBD2; CDR3 DNA: TGCAGTGCTCAAAGCGGGAGGGCCGAGACCCAGTACTTC; CDR3 protein: CSAQSGRAETQYF
clone size: few; J gene: TRBJ2-7; V gene: TRBV7-9; D gene: .; CDR3 DNA: TGTGCCAGCAGCGCCGACAGTGCTGGCGAGCAGTACTTC; CDR3 protein: CASSADSAGEQYF
clone size: many; J gene: TRBJ2-7; V gene: TRBV14; D gene: .; CDR3 DNA: TGTGCCAGCAGCCAAGAGAAGGGGAGCACCTACGAGCAGTACTTC; CDR3 protein: CASSQEKGSTYEQYF
clone size: few; J gene: TRBJ2-2; V gene: TRBV3-1; D gene: .; CDR3 DNA: TGTGCCAGCAGCCAAGATAACCCCCTTCCCGGGGAGCTGTTTTTT; CDR3 protein: CASSQDNPLPGELFF
clone size: many; J gene: TRBJ2-1; V gene: TRBV20-1; D gene: .; CDR3 DNA: TGCAGTGCTACCGGGAGTGCCTACAATGAGCAGTTCTTC; CDR3 protein: CSATGSAYNEQFF
clone size: many; J gene: TRBJ2-5; V gene: TRBV7-9; D gene: TRBD2; CDR3 DNA: TGTGCCAGCAGCTTAGTGGCGGGAGTCGAGACCCAGTACTTC; CDR3 protein: CASSLVAGVETQYF
clone size: .; J gene: TRBJ1-2; V gene: TRBV19; D gene: .; CDR3 DNA: TGTGCCAGTAGTATCAGCAGGGAGTATGGCTACACCTTC; CDR3 protein: CASSISREYGYTF
clone size: .; J gene: TRBJ1-1; V gene: TRBV5-4; D gene: .; CDR3 DNA: TGTGCCAGCAGTTCGACAGGAAGAATGAACACTGAAGCTTTCTTT; CDR3 protein: CASSSTGRMNTEAFF
clone size: many; J gene: TRBJ1-4; V gene: TRBV11-2; D gene: .; CDR3 DNA: TGTGCCAGCAGCATACAGGTTGGAAATGAAAAACTGTTTTTT; CDR3 protein: CASSIQVGNEKLFF
clone size: many; J gene: TRBJ2-1; V gene: TRBV6-2/TRBV6-3; D gene: .; CDR3 DNA: TGTGCCAGCAGTTACTTAGGCTACAATGAGCAGTTCTTC; CDR3 protein: CASSYLGYNEQFF
clone size: .; J gene: TRBJ2-5; V gene: TRBV18; D gene: .; CDR3 DNA: TGTGCCAGCTCACCACGTCCGGGTCAAATTCAAGAGACCCAGTACTTC; CDR3 protein: CASSPRPGQIQETQYF
clone size: many; J gene: TRBJ1-5; V gene: TRBV6-1; D gene: .; CDR3 DNA: TGTGCCAGCACCCGATGGGCCACATCTAGAGTACAGCCCCAGCATTTT; CDR3 protein: CASTRWATSRVQPQHF
clone size: many; J gene: TRBJ2-7; V gene: TRBV9; D gene: .; CDR3 DNA: TGTGCCAGCAGCGCCCAAGGACTGGCTTGGGGGGAGCAGTACTTC; CDR3 protein: CASSAQGLAWGEQYF
clone size: .; J gene: TRBJ2-1; V gene: TRBV9; D gene: .; CDR3 DNA: TGTGCCAGCAGCGTAGGACTGAGGGTTAGCGAGCAGTTCTTC; CDR3 protein: CASSVGLRVSEQFF